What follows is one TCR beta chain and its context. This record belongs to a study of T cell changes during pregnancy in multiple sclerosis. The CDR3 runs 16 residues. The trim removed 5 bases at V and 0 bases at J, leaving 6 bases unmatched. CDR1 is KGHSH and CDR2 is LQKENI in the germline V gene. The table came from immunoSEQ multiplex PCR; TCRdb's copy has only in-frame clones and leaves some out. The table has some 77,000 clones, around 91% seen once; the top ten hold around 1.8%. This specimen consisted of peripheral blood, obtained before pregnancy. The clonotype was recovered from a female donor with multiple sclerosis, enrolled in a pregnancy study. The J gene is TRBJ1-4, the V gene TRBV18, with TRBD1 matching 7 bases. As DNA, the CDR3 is TGTGCCAGCTCAGCGACAGGGCGCGCAACTAATGAAAAACTGTTTTTT. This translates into CASSATGRATNEKLFF. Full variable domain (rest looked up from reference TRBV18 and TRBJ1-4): NAGVMQNPRHLVRRRGQEARLRCSPMKGHSHVYWYRQLPEEGLKFMVYLQKENIIDESGMPKERFSAEFPKEGPSILRIQQVVRGDSAAYFCASSATGRATNEKLFFGSGTQLSVL.